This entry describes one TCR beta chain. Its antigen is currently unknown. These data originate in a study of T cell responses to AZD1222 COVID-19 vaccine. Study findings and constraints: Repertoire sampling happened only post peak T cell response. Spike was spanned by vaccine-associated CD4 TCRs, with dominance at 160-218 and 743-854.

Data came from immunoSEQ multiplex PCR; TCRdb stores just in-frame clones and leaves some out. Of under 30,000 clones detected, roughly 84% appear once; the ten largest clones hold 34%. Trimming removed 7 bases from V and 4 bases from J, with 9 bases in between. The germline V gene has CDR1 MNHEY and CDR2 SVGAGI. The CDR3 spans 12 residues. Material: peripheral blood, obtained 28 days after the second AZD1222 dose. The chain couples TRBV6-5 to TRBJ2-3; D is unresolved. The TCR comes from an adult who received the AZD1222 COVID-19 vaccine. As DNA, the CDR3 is TGTGCCAGCACCCCCACCGCAGATACGCAGTATTTT. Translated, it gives CASTPTADTQYF.